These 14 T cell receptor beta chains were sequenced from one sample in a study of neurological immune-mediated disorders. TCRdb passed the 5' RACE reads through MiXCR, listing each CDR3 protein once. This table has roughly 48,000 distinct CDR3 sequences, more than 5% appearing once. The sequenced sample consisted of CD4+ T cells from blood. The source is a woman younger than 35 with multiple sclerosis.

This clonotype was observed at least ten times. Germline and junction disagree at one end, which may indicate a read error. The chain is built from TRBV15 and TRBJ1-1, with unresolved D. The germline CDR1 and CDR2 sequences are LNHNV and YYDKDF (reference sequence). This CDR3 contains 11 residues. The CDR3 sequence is CATSRAGRCIF. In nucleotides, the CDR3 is TGTGCCACCAGCAGGGCGGGAAGATGCATCTTT.

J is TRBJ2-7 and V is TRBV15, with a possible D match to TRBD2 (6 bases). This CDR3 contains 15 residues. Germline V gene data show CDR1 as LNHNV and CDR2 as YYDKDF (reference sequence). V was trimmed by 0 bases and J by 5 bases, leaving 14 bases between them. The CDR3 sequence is CATSRDRGMRNEQYV. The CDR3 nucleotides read TGTGCCACCAGCAGAGATCGGGGGATGCGGAACGAGCAGTACGTC.

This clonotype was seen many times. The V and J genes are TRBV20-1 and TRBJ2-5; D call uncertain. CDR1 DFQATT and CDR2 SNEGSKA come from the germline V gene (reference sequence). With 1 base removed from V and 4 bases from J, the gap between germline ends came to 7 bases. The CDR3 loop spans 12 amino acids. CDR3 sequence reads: CSARGPRETQYF. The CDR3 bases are TGCAGTGCTAGAGGGCCCCGAGAGACCCAGTACTTC.

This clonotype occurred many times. The CDR3 DNA follows: TGTGCCAGCAGTGAACAGGCGAGCTCCTACAATGAGCAGTTCTTC. It specifies CASSEQASSYNEQFF. The rearrangement uses TRBV12-3 or TRBV12-4 and TRBJ2-1, with D possibly TRBD1 on 5 matching bases. This CDR3 has 15 residues. V lost 5 bases and J 0 bases, leaving 11 bases between the germline ends.

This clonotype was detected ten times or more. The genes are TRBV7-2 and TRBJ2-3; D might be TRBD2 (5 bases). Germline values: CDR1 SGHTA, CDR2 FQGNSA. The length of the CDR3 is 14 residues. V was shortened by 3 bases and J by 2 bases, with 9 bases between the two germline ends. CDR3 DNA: TGTGCCAGCAGCTTTGCGGGTGACACAGATACGCAGTATTTT. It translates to CASSFAGDTDTQYF.

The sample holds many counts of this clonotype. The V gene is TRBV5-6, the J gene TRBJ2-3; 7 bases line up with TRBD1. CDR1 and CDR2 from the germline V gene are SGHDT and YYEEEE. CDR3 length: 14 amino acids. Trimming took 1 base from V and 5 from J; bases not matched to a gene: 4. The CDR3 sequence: CASSLLTGEDTQYF. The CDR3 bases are TGTGCCAGCAGCTTGCTAACAGGGGAAGATACGCAGTATTTT.

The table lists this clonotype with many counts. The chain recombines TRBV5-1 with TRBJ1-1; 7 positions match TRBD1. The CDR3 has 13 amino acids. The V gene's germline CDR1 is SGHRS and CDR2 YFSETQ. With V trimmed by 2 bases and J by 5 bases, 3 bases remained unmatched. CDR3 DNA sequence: TGCGCCAGCAGCTTAAACAGGGGTACTGAAGCTTTCTTT. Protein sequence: CASSLNRGTEAFF.

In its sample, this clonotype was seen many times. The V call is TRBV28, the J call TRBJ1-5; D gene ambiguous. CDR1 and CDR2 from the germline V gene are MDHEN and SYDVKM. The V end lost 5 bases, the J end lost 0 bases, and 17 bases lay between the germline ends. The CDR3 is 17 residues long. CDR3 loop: CASSTIGRAHSNQPQHF. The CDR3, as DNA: TGTGCCAGCAGTACGATTGGCAGAGCTCATAGCAATCAGCCCCAGCATTTT.

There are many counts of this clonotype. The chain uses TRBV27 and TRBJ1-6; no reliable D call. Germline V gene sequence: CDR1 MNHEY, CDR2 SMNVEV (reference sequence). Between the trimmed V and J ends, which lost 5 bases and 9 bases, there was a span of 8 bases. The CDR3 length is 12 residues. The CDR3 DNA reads TGTGCCAGCAGTGGGGTTGTTTCACCCCTCCACTTT. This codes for CASSGVVSPLHF.

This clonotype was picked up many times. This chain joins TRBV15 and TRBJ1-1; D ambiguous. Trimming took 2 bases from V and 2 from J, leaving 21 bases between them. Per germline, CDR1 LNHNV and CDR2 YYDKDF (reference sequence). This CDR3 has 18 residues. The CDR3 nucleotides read TGTGCCACCAGCAGACCTCGGTCGGCCACAAAGATTAACACTGAAGCTTTCTTT. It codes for CATSRPRSATKINTEAFF.

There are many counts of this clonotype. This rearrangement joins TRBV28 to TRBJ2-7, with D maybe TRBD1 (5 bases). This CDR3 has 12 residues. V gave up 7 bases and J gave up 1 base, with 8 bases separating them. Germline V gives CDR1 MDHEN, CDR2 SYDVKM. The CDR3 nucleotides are TGTGCCAGCAATCAGGGATCCTACGAGCAGTACTTC. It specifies CASNQGSYEQYF. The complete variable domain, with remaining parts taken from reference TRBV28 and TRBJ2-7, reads DVKVTQSSRYLVKRTGEKVFLECVQDMDHENMFWYRQDPGLGLRLIYFSYDVKMKEKGDIPEGYSVSREKKERFSLILESASTNQTSMYLCASNQGSYEQYFGPGTRLTVT.

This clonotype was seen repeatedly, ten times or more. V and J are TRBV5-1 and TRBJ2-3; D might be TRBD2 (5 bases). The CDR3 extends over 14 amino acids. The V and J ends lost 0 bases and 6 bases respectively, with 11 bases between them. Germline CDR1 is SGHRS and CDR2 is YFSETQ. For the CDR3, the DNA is TGCGCCAGCAGCTTGGGTAGCGCCTCCGATACGCAGTATTTT. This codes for CASSLGSASDTQYF.

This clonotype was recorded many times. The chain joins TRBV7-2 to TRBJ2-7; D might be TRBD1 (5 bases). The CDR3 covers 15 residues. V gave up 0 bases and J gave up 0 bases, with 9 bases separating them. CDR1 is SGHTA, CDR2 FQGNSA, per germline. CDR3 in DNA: TGTGCCAGCAGCTTAGCGGGGCGGCCCTCCTACGAGCAGTACGTC. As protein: CASSLAGRPSYEQYV.

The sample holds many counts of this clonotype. The CDR3: CASSPRDRRSTDTQYF. In DNA form, the CDR3 reads TGCGCCAGCAGCCCCCGGGACAGGAGAAGCACAGATACGCAGTATTTT. The rearrangement joins TRBV5-1 to TRBJ2-3; TRBD1 matches 8 bases. This CDR3 is 16 amino acids long. CDR1 is SGHRS and CDR2 is YFSETQ in the germline V gene. The trim removed 4 bases at V and 0 bases at J, leaving 7 bases unmatched.